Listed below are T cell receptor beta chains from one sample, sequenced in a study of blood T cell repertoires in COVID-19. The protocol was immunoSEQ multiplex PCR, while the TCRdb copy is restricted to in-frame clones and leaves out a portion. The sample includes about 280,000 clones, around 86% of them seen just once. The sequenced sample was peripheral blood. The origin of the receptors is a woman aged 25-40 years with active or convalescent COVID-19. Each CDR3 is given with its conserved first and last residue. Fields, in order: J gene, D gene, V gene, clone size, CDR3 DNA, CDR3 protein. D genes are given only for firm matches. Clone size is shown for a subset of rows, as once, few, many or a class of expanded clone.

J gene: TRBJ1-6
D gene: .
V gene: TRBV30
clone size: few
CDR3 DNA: TGTGCCTGGAGAAATAGTCGGCGGAGCTCCTATAATTCACCCCTCCACTTT
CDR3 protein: CAWRNSRRSSYNSPLHF

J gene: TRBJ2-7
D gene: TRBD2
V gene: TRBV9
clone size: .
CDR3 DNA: TGTGCCAGCAGCCCTCGGACTAGCGGCCTCTACGAGCAGTACTTC
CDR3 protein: CASSPRTSGLYEQYF

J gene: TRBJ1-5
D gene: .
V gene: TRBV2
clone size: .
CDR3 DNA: TGTGCCAGCCAGAACAGGGACCGGAATCAGCCCCAGCATTTT
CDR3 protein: CASQNRDRNQPQHF

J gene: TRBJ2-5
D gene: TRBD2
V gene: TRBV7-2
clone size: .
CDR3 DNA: TGTGCCAGCAGCGCAAGCGGGGGTGGTGAGACCCAGTACTTC
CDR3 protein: CASSASGGGETQYF

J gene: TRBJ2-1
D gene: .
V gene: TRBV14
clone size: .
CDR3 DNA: TGTGCCAGCAGCCAACTGGGGGACAAGGGCAATGAGCAGTTCTTC
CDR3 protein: CASSQLGDKGNEQFF

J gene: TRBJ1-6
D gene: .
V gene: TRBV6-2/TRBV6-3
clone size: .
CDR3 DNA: TGTGCCAGCAGCGACCTCAGGGGATTACATAATTCACCCCTCCACTTT
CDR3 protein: CASSDLRGLHNSPLHF

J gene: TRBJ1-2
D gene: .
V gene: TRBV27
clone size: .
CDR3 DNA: TGTGCCAGCAGTCCGACTTTTTCGGGCAGGGTGAACACCTTC
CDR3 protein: CASSPTFSGRVNTF

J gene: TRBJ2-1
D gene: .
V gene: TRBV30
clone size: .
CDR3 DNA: TGTGCCTGGGCCGCAGTTTACAATGAGCAGTTCTTC
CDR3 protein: CAWAAVYNEQFF

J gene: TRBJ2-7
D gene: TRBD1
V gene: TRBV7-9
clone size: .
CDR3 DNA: TGTGCCAGCAGCCCACGAACCGGGACAGGGTCCCTCTACGAGCAGTACTTC
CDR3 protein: CASSPRTGTGSLYEQYF

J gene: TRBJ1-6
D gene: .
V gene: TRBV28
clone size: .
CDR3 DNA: TGTGCCAGCACCCCCATAGCAGTATATAATTCACCCCTCCACTTT
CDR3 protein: CASTPIAVYNSPLHF

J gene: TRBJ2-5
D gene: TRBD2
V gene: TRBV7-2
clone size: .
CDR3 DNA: TGTGCCAGCACCCCCGGGGGGGCGGGAGGGGAGACCCAGTACTTC
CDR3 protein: CASTPGGAGGETQYF

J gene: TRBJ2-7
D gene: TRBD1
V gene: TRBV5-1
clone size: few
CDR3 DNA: TGCGCCAGCAGCTTGTATGATGGGACAGGGGGTCCCAAACGGTACTTC
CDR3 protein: CASSLYDGTGGPKRYF

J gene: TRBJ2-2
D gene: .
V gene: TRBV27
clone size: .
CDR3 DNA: TGTGCCAGCAGTTTTCTCTCCGGGTTAGGCGGGGAGCTGTTTTTT
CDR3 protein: CASSFLSGLGGELFF

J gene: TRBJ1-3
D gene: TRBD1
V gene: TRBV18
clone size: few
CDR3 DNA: TGTGCCAGCTCACCGAGAGGGACAGGGATCGGAAACACCATATATTTT
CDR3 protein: CASSPRGTGIGNTIYF

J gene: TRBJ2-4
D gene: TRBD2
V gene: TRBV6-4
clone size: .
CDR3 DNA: TGTGCCAGCAGTGACAGGACTAGCGGGGGGGCGGTGTACTTC
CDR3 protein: CASSDRTSGGAVYF

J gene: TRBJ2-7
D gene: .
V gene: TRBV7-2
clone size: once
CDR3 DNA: TGTGCCAGCAGCTTAGACAGAACTGGCGAGCAGTACTTC
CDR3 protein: CASSLDRTGEQYF

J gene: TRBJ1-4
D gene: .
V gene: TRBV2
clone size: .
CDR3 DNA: TGTGCCAGCAGTGAGAGGGCGGGGCTGGGGAAACTGTTTTTT
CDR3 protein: CASSERAGLGKLFF

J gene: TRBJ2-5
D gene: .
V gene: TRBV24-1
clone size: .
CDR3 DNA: TGTGCCACCAGTGAAACAGGGAATAAAGAGACCCAGTACTTC
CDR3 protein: CATSETGNKETQYF

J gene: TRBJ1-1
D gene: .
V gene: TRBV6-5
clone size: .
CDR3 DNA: TGTGCCAGCATCCCGGACAGCACTGAAGCTTTCTTT
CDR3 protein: CASIPDSTEAFF

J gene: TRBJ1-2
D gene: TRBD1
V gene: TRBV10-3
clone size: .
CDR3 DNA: TGTGCCATCAGTGAGTGGATGGGACAGGAATCCTATGGCTACACCTTC
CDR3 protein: CAISEWMGQESYGYTF

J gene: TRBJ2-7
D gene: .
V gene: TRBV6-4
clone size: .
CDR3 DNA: TGTGCCATCCGCCCCGTCCGGACAAAGGGGCCATACGAGCAGTACTTC
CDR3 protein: CAIRPVRTKGPYEQYF

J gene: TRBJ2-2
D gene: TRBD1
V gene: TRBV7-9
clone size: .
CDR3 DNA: TGTGCCAGCAGCCCAGTCCCGGGACAGGGCCCGCCCGGGGAGCTGTTTTTT
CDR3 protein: CASSPVPGQGPPGELFF

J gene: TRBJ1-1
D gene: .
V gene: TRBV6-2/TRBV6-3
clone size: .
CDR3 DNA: TGTGCCAGCAGTTACCAGGGAGGGGGGACTGAAGCTTTCTTT
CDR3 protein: CASSYQGGGTEAFF

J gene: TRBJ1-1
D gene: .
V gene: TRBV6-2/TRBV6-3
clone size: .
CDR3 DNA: TGTGCCAGCAGTTTTGAACAGATGAACACTGAAGCTTTCTTT
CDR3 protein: CASSFEQMNTEAFF

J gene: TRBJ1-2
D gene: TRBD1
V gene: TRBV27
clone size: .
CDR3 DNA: TGTGCCAGCAGACAACCGGGACAGAACTATGGCTACACCTTC
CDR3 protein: CASRQPGQNYGYTF

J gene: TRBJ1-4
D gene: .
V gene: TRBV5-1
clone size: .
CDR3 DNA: TGCGCCAGCAGCCTAGACCCAACTAATGAAAAACTGTTTTTT
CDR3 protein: CASSLDPTNEKLFF

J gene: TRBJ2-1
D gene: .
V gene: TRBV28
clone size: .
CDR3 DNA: TGTGCCAGCAGTTTAGGAGGGGGCCACAATGAGCAGTTCTTC
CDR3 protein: CASSLGGGHNEQFF

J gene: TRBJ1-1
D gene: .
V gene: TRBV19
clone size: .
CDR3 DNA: TGTGCCAGTAGACTTCGGAGGGAGAGCACTGAAGCTTTCTTT
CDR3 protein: CASRLRRESTEAFF

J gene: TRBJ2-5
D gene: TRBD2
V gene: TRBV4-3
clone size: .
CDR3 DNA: TGCGCCAGCAGCCAAGGGCTAGCGGGGGCCCCTGGGACCCAGTACTTC
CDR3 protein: CASSQGLAGAPGTQYF

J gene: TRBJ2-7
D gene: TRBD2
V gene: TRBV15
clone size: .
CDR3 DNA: TGTGCCACCAGCCCCCTTCCGGGACTAGCGGGGGCCAAACAGTACTTC
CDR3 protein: CATSPLPGLAGAKQYF

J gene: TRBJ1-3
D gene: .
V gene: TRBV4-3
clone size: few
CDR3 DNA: TGCGCCAGCAGCCAGGAGCTTACTGGAAACACCATATATTTT
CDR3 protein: CASSQELTGNTIYF

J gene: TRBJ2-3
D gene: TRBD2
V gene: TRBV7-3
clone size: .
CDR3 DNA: TGTGCCAGCAGCCCGGGACTAGCGGCATTCACAGATACGCAGTATTTT
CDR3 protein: CASSPGLAAFTDTQYF

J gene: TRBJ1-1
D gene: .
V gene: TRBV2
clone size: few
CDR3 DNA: TGTGCCAGCAGTGTTCAGGCTGAAGCTTTCTTT
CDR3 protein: CASSVQAEAFF

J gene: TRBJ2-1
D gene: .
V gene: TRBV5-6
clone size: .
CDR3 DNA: TGTGCCAGCAGCTTGTCCGGGACTCGATACAATGAGCAGTTCTTC
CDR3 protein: CASSLSGTRYNEQFF

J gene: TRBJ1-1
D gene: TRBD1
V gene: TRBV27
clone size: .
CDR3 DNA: TGTGCCAGCAGTAGGGGAGACAGGGGGGGCACTGAAGCTTTCTTT
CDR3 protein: CASSRGDRGGTEAFF

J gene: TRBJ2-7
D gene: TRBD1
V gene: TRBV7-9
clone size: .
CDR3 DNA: TGTGCCAGCAGCTTAGCCGTGACAGGGGTCCTGTACTTC
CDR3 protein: CASSLAVTGVLYF

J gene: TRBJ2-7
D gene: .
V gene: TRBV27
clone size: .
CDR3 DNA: TGTGCCAGCAGTCACAGGGGAGGCTACGAGCAGTACTTC
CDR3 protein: CASSHRGGYEQYF

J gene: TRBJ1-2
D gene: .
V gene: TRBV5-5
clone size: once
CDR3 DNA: TGTGCCAGCAGCTTGGATCGTGCGAACTATGGCTACACCTTC
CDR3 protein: CASSLDRANYGYTF

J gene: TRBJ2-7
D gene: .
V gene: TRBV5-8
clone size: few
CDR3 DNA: TGTGCCAGCAGCTTGCTTAGCCTAATCTACGAGCAGTACTTC
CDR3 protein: CASSLLSLIYEQYF

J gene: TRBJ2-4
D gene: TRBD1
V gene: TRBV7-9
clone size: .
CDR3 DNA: TGTGCCAGCAGCTTAGCTTACAGGGGAAACATTCAGTACTTC
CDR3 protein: CASSLAYRGNIQYF

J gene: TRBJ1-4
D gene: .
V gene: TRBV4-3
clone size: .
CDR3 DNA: TGCGCCAGCAGCCAAGATGGGAAGGGGCGCTTTAATGAAAAACTGTTTTTT
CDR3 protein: CASSQDGKGRFNEKLFF

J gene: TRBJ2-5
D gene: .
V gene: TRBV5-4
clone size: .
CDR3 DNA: TGTGCCAGCAGCCCGGGGGGCGTGGAGACCCAGTACTTC
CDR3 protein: CASSPGGVETQYF

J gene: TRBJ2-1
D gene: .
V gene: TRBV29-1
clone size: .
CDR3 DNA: TGCAGCGCAAAAACCCCGGGTCTCCTCCTTAATGAGCAGTTCTTC
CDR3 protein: CSAKTPGLLLNEQFF

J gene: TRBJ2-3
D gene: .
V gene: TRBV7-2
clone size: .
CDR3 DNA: TGTGCCAGCAGCTTAACGGTCTTTTCTAGCACAGATACGCAGTATTTT
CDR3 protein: CASSLTVFSSTDTQYF

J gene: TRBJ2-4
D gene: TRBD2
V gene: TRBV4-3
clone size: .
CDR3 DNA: TGCGCCAGCAGCTTGCGGACCAGCGGGGAAAACATTCAGTACTTC
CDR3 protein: CASSLRTSGENIQYF

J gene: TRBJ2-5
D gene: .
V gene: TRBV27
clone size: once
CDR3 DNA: TGTGCCAGCAGTTTATTTCAGGGGGAGACCCAGTACTTC
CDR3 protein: CASSLFQGETQYF

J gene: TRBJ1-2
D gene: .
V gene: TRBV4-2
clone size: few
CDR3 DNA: TGTGCCAGCAGCCAGGCGGGTTTATATGGCTACACCTTC
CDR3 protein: CASSQAGLYGYTF

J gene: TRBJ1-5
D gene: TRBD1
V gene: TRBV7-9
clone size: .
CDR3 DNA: TGTGCCAGCAGCACGGGACAGGGGTGGGATCAGCCCCAGCATTTT
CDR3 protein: CASSTGQGWDQPQHF

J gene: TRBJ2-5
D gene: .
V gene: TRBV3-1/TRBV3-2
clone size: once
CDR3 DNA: TGTGCCAGCAGCCAAGATAGGAGGAAGTCGGAGACCCAGTACTTC
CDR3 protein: CASSQDRRKSETQYF

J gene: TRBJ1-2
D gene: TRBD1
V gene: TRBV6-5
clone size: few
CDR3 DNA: TGTGCCAGCAGTCCCCGGGACAGGGGCTACACCTTC
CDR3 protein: CASSPRDRGYTF

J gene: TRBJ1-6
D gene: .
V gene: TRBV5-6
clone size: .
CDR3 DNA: TGTGCCAGCAGCTTGGGACGGAGAAATTCACCCCTCCACTTT
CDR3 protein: CASSLGRRNSPLHF

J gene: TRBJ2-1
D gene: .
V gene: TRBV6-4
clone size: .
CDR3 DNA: TGTGCCAGCAGTGACTCGAAGGAATGGGGAGAACAGTTCTTC
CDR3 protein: CASSDSKEWGEQFF

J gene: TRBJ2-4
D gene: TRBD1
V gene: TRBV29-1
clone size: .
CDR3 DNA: TGCAGCGTTCTCCGACAGGGGATGGTGGACATTCAGTACTTC
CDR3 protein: CSVLRQGMVDIQYF